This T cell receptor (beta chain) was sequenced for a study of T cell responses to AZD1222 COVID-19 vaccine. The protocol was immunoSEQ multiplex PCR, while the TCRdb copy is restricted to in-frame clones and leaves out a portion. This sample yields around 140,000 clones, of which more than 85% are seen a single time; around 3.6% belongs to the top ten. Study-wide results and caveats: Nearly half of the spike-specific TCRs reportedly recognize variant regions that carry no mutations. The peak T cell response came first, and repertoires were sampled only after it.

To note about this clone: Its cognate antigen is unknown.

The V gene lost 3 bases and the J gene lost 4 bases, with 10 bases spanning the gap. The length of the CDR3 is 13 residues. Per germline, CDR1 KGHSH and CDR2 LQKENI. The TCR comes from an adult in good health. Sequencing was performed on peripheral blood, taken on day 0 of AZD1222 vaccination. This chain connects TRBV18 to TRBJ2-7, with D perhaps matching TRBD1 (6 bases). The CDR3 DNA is TGTGCCAGCTCACCCAAACAGGGTTACGAGCAGTACTTC. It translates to CASSPKQGYEQYF.